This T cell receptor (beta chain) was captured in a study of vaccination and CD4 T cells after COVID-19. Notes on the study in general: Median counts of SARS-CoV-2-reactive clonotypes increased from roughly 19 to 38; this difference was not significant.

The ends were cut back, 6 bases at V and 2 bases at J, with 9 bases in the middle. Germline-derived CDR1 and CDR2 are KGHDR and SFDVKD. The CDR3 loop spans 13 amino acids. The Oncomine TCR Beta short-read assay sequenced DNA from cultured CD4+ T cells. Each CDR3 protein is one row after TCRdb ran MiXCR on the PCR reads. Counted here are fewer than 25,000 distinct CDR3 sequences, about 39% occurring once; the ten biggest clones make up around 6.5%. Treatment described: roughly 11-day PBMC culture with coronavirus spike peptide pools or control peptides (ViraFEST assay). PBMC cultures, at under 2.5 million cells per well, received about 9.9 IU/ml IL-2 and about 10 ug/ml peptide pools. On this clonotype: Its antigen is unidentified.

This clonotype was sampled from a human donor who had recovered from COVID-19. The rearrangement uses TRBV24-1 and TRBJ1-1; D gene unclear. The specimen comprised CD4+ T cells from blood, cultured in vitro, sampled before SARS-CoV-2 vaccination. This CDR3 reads CATSSGLNTEAFF. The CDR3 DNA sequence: TGTGCCACCAGTTCTGGGCTCAACACTGAAGCTTTCTTT.